Sequencing of this TCR beta chain was carried out in a study of somatic mutations in cytotoxic T cells in rheumatoid arthritis. As to this clone: Its antigen remains unidentified.

Whole-study results and caveats: Measurement of CD8+ T-cell clonality revealed no significant difference between rheumatoid arthritis patients and age-matched healthy controls.

Healthy controls were blood donors with median age roughly 56 years (range roughly 21-70) and 55% to 65% female. Clones were read by immunoSEQ multiplex PCR, and TCRdb kept only the in-frame ones, dropping some. In the table there are around 23,000 clones, over 65% of which are singletons. The germline gives CDR1 SNHLY, CDR2 FYNNEI. Trimming cost V 10 bases and J 3 bases, with 10 bases left between them. This CDR3 contains 12 residues. Sample: CD8+ T cells sorted from blood. The chain couples TRBV2 to TRBJ2-1; maybe TRBD1 (6 bases). This receptor was identified in a woman in her late teens or twenties in good health. CDR3 amino acids: CATADSYNEQFF. Here the CDR3 DNA reads TGTGCCACCGCGGACAGCTACAATGAGCAGTTCTTC.